This T cell receptor beta chain appears in the sequencing data of a study of CD8 T cells in Susac syndrome. An amount of RNA that ranged from 0.5 to 1 ug was reverse transcribed with random hexamers. TCRdb itself ran the immunoSEQ multiplex PCR reads through MiXCR, one entry per CDR3 protein. The data contain nearly 200,000 distinct CDR3 sequences, more than 90% of them singletons. The CD8+ and CD4+ T cells were negatively isolated, with the TEMRA cells enriched by FACS. What was sequenced was CD4+ T cells from PBMCs. The TCR originated in a human donor with multiple sclerosis.

The DNA of the CDR3 is TGTGCCTGGAGGAGGGGTTCGAGAAACACCATATATTTT. This translates into CAWRRGSRNTIYF. This rearrangement joins TRBV30 to TRBJ1-3; possibly TRBD1 for D (5 bases). This CDR3 has 13 residues. Per germline, CDR1 GTSNPN and CDR2 SVGIG (reference sequence). Trimming pared 3 bases from V and 5 bases from J, leaving 11 bases between. Combining the CDR3 with reference TRBV30 and TRBJ1-3 gives the whole variable domain SQTIHQWPATLVQPVGSPLSLECTVEGTSNPNLYWYRQAAGRGLQLLFYSVGIGQISSEVPQNLSASRPQDRQFILSSKKLLLSDSGFYLCAWRRGSRNTIYFGEGSWLTVV.